The clone carrying this TCR beta chain turned up a few times. The CDR3 totals 16 residues. V lost 0 bases, J lost 7 bases, and 13 bases lay in between. Germline V lookup: CDR1 MNHEY, CDR2 SVGAGI. Clones were read by immunoSEQ multiplex PCR, and TCRdb kept only the in-frame ones, dropping some. Seen here are around 250,000 clones, over 75% observed once, and the top ten hold about 14%. The source of the sample is a study of control samples from healthy donors and cancer patients. The receptor's source is a woman aged 60 to 75 with lung cancer. Sequencing was done on a sample of PBMCs. V gene TRBV6-5 combines with J gene TRBJ1-6; D not resolved. This CDR3 reads CASSYSTRTGNSPLHF. The DNA for the CDR3 is TGTGCCAGCAGTTACTCAACTAGGACGGGCAATTCACCCCTCCACTTT.